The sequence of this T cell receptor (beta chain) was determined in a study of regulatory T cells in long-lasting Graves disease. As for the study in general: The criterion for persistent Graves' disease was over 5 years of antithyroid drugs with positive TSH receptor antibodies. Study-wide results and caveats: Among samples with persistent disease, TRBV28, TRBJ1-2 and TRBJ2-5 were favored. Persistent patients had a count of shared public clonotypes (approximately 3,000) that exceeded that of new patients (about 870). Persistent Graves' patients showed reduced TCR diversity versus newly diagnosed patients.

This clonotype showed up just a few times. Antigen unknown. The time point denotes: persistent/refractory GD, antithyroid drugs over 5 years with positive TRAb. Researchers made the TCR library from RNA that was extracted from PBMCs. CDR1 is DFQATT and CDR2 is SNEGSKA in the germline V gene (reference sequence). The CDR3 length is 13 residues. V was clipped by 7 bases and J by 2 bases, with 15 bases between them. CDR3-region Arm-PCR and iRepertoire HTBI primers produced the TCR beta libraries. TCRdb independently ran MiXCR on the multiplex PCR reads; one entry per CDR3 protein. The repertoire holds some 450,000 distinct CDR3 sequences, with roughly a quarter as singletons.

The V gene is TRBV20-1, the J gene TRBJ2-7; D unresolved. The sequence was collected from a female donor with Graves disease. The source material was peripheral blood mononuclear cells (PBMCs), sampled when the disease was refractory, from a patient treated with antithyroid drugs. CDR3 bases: TGCAGTGGACAATCCCACCGAACCTACGAGCAGTACTTC. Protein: CSGQSHRTYEQYF.